There are a few counts of the clone carrying this T cell receptor (beta chain). Its target is not known. This record comes from a study of metastatic and nonmetastatic thyroid tumors. Across the whole study: Malignant and benign thyroid patients had repertoires compared in peripheral blood and tumor or nodule tissue. Study results and caveats: When malignant thyroid tumors were compared with benign nodules, TCR beta diversity was reportedly significantly higher in the malignant tumors. This held in both blood and tumor samples.

None of the patients had undergone any treatment ahead of thyroid surgery. As handled by the study authors: A distant-metastasis classifier for papillary thyroid cancer was built using CDR3 differences across clinicopathological groups. TCRdb re-clonotyped the PCR reads through MiXCR. The V and J calls and clone size are TCRdb's, not the authors'. The table lists approximately 12,000 clones, 33% of them singletons, with roughly 12% in the top ten. The sample was tumor tissue. This clonotype was sampled from a male donor with papillary thyroid cancer or a benign thyroid nodule (not recorded which). Some clones in this sample may be carry-over from other donors' samples.

The CDR3 here is CAWEIRTSSQFGETQYF. DNA of the CDR3: TGTGCCTGGGAAATTCGGACTAGTTCCCAATTTGGGGAGACCCAGTACTTC. The chain couples TRBV30 to TRBJ2-5; 7 bases line up with TRBD2. Looked up from germline, CDR1 is GTSNPN and CDR2 is SVGIG (reference sequence). CDR3 length equals 17 residues. J was trimmed by 5 bases and V by 5 bases; bases with no gene match: 20.